What follows describes a single TCR beta chain. Its antigen is not identified. This sample is drawn from a study of T cell responses to AZD1222 COVID-19 vaccine. As for the study in general: Second doses that came at about 4 or about 12 weeks were put together. Study results and caveats: The number of AZD1222 recipients seropositive at baseline was only five or six. Vaccine-related CD4 TCRs covered spike, predominating at 160-218 and 743-854. With two AZD1222 doses given, Spike-specific TCR breadth and depth both rose.

Clones were sequenced by immunoSEQ multiplex PCR, and TCRdb holds only the in-frame ones, with some missing. This table holds 90,000 to 120,000 clones, approximately 89% found once. CDR1 and CDR2 from the germline V gene are MNHEY and SVGAGI. V was clipped by 5 bases and J by 9 bases; unmatched bases: 6. CDR3 size: 12 residues. This chain links TRBV6-5 with TRBJ2-7, with 8 bases fitting TRBD1. Material: peripheral blood, obtained on day 0 of AZD1222 vaccination. The clonotype comes from an adult in good health. The CDR3 nucleotides read TGTGCCAGCAGTCACCCCGACAGGGGGCAGTACTTC. Translating it yields CASSHPDRGQYF.